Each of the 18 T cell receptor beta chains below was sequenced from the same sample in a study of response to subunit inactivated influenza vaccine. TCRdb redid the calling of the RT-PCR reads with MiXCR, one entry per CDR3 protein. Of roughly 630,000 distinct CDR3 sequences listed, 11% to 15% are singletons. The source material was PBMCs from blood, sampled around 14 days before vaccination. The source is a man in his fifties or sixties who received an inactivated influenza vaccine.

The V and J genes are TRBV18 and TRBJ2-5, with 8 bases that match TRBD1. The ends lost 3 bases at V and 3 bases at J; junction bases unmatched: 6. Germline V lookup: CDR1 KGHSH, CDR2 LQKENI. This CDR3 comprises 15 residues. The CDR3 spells CASSPQGAREETQYF. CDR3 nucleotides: TGTGCCAGCTCACCTCAGGGGGCTAGGGAAGAGACCCAGTACTTC.

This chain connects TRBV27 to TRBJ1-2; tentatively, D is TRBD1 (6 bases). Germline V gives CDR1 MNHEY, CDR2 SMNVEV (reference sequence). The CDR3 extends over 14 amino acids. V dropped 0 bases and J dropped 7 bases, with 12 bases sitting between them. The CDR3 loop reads CASSLSWGAGGYTF. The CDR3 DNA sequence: TGTGCCAGCAGTTTATCTTGGGGGGCTGGTGGCTACACCTTC.

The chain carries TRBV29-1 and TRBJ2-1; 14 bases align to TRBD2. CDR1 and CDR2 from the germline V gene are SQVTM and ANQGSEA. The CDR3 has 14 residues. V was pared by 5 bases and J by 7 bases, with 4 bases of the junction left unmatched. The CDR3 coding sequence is TGCAGCGTTCCGGGACTAGCGGGAGTTAATGAGCAGTTCTTC. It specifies CSVPGLAGVNEQFF.

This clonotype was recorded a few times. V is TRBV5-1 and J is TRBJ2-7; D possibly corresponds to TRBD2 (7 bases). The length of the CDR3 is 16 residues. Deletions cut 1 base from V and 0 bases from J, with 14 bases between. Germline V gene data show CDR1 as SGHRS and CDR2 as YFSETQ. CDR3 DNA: TGCGCCAGCAGCTTGCCACAGGGAGGGAGCTCCTACGAGCAGTACTTC. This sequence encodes CASSLPQGGSSYEQYF.

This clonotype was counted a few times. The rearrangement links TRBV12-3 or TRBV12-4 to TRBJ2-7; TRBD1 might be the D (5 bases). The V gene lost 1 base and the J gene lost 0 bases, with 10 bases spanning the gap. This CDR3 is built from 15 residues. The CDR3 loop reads CASSLGTRSSYEQYF. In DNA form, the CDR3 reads TGTGCCAGCAGTTTAGGGACACGCAGCTCCTACGAGCAGTACTTC.

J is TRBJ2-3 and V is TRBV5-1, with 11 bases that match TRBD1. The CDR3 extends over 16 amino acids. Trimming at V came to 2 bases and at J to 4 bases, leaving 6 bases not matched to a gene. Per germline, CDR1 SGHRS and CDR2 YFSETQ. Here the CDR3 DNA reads TGCGCCAGCAGCTTTACCGCGGACAGGGGGCCAGATACGCAGTATTTT. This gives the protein CASSFTADRGPDTQYF.

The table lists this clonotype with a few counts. The CDR3 protein is CSAGFSGTIYF. The CDR3 nucleotides are TGCAGTGCTGGTTTTTCTGGCACCATATATTTT. The V gene is TRBV20-1, the J gene TRBJ1-3, with no clear D. V was clipped by 5 bases and J by 9 bases, with 11 bases between them. This CDR3 is 11 amino acids long. The germline V gene encodes CDR1 DFQATT and CDR2 SNEGSKA (reference sequence).

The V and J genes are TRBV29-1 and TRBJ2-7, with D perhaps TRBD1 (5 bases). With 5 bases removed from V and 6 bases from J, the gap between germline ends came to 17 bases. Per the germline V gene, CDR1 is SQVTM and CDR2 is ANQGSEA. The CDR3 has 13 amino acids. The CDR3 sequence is CSVRFPGSLEQYF. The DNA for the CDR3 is TGCAGCGTTAGGTTTCCAGGGTCCCTCGAGCAGTACTTC.

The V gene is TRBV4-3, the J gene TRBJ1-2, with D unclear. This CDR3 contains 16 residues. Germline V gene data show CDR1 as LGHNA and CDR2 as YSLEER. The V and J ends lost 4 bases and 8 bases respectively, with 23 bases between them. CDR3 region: CASSREVPLLSSGYTF. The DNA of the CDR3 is TGCGCCAGCAGCCGGGAGGTACCGCTACTCTCGTCCGGCTACACCTTC.

The CDR3 region is CASSPITRDTNYEQYF. In nucleotides, the CDR3 is TGTGCCAGCAGCCCAATAACACGGGACACCAACTACGAGCAGTACTTC. The genes are TRBV28 and TRBJ2-7; tentatively, D is TRBD1 (6 bases). The CDR3 is made up of 16 amino acids. Trimming stripped 6 bases from V and 3 bases from J, with 21 bases between. Germline V gene data show CDR1 as MDHEN and CDR2 as SYDVKM. The whole variable domain, filled in from reference TRBV28 and TRBJ2-7, reads DVKVTQSSRYLVKRTGEKVFLECVQDMDHENMFWYRQDPGLGLRLIYFSYDVKMKEKGDIPEGYSVSREKKERFSLILESASTNQTSMYLCASSPITRDTNYEQYFGPGTRLTVT.

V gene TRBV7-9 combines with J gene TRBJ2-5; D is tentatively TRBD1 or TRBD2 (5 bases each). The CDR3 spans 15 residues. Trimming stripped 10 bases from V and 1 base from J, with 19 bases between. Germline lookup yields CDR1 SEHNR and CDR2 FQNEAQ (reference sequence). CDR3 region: CANSPREGTQETQYF. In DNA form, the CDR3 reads TGTGCCAACTCACCAAGAGAGGGGACCCAAGAGACCCAGTACTTC.

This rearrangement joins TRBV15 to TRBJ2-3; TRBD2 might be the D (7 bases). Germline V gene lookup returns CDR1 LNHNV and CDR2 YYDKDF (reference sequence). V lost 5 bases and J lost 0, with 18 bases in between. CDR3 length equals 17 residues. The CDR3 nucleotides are TGTGCCACCAGCTCCCAGGGGACTATCCGGAGCACAGATACGCAGTATTTT. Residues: CATSSQGTIRSTDTQYF.

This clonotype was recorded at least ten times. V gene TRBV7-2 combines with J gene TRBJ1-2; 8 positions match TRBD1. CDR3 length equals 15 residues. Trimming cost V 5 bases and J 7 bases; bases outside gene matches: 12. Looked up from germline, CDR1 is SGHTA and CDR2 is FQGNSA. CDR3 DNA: TGTGCCAGCAGCCCAGACAGGACAGGGATGGGTGGCTACACCTTC. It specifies CASSPDRTGMGGYTF.

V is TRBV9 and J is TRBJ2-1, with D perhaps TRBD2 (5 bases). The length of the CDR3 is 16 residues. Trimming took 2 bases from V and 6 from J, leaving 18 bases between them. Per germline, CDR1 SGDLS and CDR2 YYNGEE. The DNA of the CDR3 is TGTGCCAGCAGCGTTTCGTCGGGAAGGGCTGGCAATGAGCAGTTCTTC. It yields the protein CASSVSSGRAGNEQFF.

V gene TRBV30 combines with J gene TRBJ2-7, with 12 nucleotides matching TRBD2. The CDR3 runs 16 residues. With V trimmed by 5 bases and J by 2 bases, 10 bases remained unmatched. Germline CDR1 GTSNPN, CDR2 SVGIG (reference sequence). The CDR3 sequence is CAWDFGGLAGTYEQYF. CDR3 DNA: TGTGCCTGGGATTTTGGAGGACTAGCGGGAACCTACGAGCAGTACTTC.

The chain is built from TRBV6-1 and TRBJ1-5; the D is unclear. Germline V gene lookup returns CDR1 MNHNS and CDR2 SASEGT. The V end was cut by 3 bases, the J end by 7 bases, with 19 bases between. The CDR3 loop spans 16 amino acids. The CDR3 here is CASSDRRTAISQPQHF. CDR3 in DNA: TGTGCCAGCAGTGATCGAAGGACCGCCATCAGCCAGCCCCAGCATTTT.

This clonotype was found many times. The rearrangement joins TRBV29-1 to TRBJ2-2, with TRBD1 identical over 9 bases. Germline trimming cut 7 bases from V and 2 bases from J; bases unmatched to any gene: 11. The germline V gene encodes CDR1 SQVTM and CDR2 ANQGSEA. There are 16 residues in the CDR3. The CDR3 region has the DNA TGCAGCGGTTGGATGGCGACAGGGGGTAACACCGGGGAGCTGTTTTTT. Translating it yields CSGWMATGGNTGELFF.

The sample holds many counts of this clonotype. The CDR3 loop is CASNLGLGHNEQFF. The CDR3 nucleotides read TGTGCCAGCAATTTGGGATTGGGGCACAATGAGCAGTTCTTC. The V and J genes are TRBV7-2 and TRBJ2-1; possible D gene TRBD1, 5 bases. The CDR3 has 14 amino acids. Trimming left V 7 bases short and J 5 bases short, with 15 bases between. The germline V gene encodes CDR1 SGHTA and CDR2 FQGNSA.